The clone carrying this T cell receptor beta chain was recorded many times. This record belongs to a study of molecular identifiers for immune sequencing clone quantification. TCRdb recomputed calls from the PCR reads with MiXCR, one row per CDR3 protein. The sample consists of some 320,000 distinct CDR3 sequences, 20% to 25% of them appearing once. Germline loops: CDR1 SGHRS, CDR2 YFSETQ. The CDR3 length is 12 residues. V shed 3 bases and J shed 7 bases, with 11 bases lying between them. The sample consisted of naive CD8+ T cells from blood, with Jurkat cell RNA spiked in. As to subset: FACS-sorted CD8+CD4-CCR7+CD45RA+ naive T cells. The sequence was collected from a human donor in good health. Some libraries in this study had Jurkat cell RNA spiked in. The chain has TRBV5-1 and TRBJ2-7; no firm D call. The CDR3 protein is CASSSQSGEQYF. The CDR3 nucleotides are TGCGCCAGCAGCTCTCAGTCCGGAGAGCAGTACTTC. The full variable domain, in which reference TRBV5-1 and TRBJ2-7 provide the parts outside the CDR3, is KAGVTQTPRYLIKTRGQQVTLSCSPISGHRSVSWYQQTPGQGLQFLFEYFSETQRNKGNFPGRFSGRQFSNSRSEMNVSTLELGDSALYLCASSSQSGEQYFGPGTRLTVT.